These 20 T cell receptor beta chains originate from one sample sequenced in a study of cytomegalovirus exposure and HLA in healthy donors. The PCR used 60 Vbeta and 13 Jbeta primers. Data came from immunoSEQ multiplex PCR; TCRdb stores just in-frame clones and leaves some out. The sample includes about 120,000 clones, over 9.5% of them seen just once. Material: PBMCs. These TCRs come from a woman in her late teens or twenties in good health and CMV-seropositive.

This chain connects TRBV18 to TRBJ2-1, with D possibly matching TRBD2 (5 bases). The CDR3 sequence is 13 residues long. Germline V gene data show CDR1 as KGHSH and CDR2 as LQKENI. Trimming removed 3 bases at V and 2 bases at J, with 5 bases between. The CDR3 DNA reads TGTGCCAGCTCACCCGGGGCCTACAATGAGCAGTTCTTC. It specifies CASSPGAYNEQFF.

The chain has TRBV5-6 and TRBJ1-5; D call uncertain. Looked up from germline, CDR1 is SGHDT and CDR2 is YYEEEE. There are 11 residues in the CDR3. Trimming took off 4 bases at V and 9 bases at J, with 8 bases between the two ends. In DNA, the CDR3 is TGTGCCAGCAGCGATGGAGGGCCCCAGCATTTT. Protein sequence: CASSDGGPQHF.

CDR3 protein: CASSLVQDYEQYF. The CDR3 bases are TGTGCCAGCAGCTTGGTGCAGGACTACGAGCAGTACTTC. The gene calls are TRBV5-4 and TRBJ2-7, with no clear D. Trimming cost V 0 bases and J 3 bases, with 7 bases left between them. The germline gives CDR1 SGHNT, CDR2 YYREEE (reference sequence). CDR3 length equals 13 residues.

The chain recombines TRBV6-6 with TRBJ2-5, with a possible D match to TRBD1 (5 bases). Trimming shortened V by 2 bases and J by 4 bases, and 11 bases separated the two germline ends. CDR3 length: 14 residues. Germline values: CDR1 MNHNY, CDR2 SVGAGI (reference sequence). The CDR3 sequence is CASSYPRGGETQYF. CDR3 DNA: TGTGCCAGCAGTTACCCAAGGGGTGGAGAGACCCAGTACTTC.

The genes are TRBV2 and TRBJ2-3; 14 bases align to TRBD2. Germline trimming cut 5 bases from V and 3 bases from J; bases unmatched to any gene: 10. Looked up from germline, CDR1 is SNHLY and CDR2 is FYNNEI. This CDR3 has 18 residues. The CDR3 is CASSWAGTSGSKTDTQYF. The CDR3 DNA reads as TGTGCCAGCAGTTGGGCGGGGACTAGCGGGAGTAAGACAGATACGCAGTATTTT.

V usage is TRBV28 and J usage is TRBJ1-5; D is perhaps TRBD1 (5 bases). Germline values: CDR1 MDHEN, CDR2 SYDVKM. The CDR3 consists of 14 residues. Trimming stripped 10 bases from V and 1 base from J, with 14 bases between. The DNA of the CDR3 is TGTGCCATCACAGGTCCCGAGAGCAATCAGCCCCAGCATTTT. Translation: CAITGPESNQPQHF.

V usage is TRBV19 and J usage is TRBJ2-1, with D perhaps matching TRBD1 (6 bases). The CDR3 runs 15 residues. V lost 11 bases to trimming and J lost 8 bases, with 25 bases between them. Germline V gene data show CDR1 as LNHDA and CDR2 as SQIVND (reference sequence). This CDR3 reads CASETTGAPEDEQFF. CDR3 DNA: TGTGCCTCCGAGACGACAGGAGCGCCGGAGGATGAGCAGTTCTTC.

This sequence joins TRBV2 and TRBJ2-1; 14 bases are shared with TRBD2. Germline-derived CDR1 and CDR2 are SNHLY and FYNNEI. The CDR3 is 17 amino acids. J was trimmed by 9 bases and V by 5 bases; bases with no gene match: 12. This CDR3 reads CASSRMTSGRARSEQFF. Here the CDR3 DNA reads TGTGCCAGCAGTAGGATGACTAGCGGGAGGGCGCGAAGTGAGCAGTTCTTC.

In its sample, this clone was seen a few times. V usage is TRBV6-1 and J usage is TRBJ1-4; D ambiguous. The CDR3 covers 13 residues. Trimming took 8 bases from V and 8 from J, leaving 15 bases between them. Germline CDR1 reads MNHNS; CDR2 reads SASEGT. The CDR3 nucleotides are TGTGCCAGCCTACCAAGGCTGGGCGAAAAACTGTTTTTT. Translation gives CASLPRLGEKLFF.

This clone has only a few counts. The V gene is TRBV19, the J gene TRBJ1-2; D possibly corresponds to TRBD1 (6 bases). Germline values: CDR1 LNHDA, CDR2 SQIVND (reference sequence). The CDR3 consists of 13 residues. V lost 6 bases to trimming and J lost 2 bases, with 10 bases between them. The DNA for the CDR3 is TGTGCCAGTAGCTGGACAGAAAACTATGGCTACACCTTC. Its protein is CASSWTENYGYTF. Full variable domain (rest looked up from reference TRBV19 and TRBJ1-2): DGGITQSPKYLFRKEGQNVTLSCEQNLNHDAMYWYRQDPGQGLRLIYYSQIVNDFQKGDIAEGYSVSREKKESFPLTVTSAQKNPTAFYLCASSWTENYGYTFGSGTRLTVV.

This clone appeared a few times. The CDR3 reads CAWSRGADTEAFF. The CDR3 region has the DNA TGTGCCTGGAGTCGGGGGGCGGACACTGAAGCTTTCTTT. V is TRBV30 and J is TRBJ1-1; D might be TRBD1 (6 bases). V was trimmed by 2 bases and J by 3 bases, leaving 10 bases between them. Germline loops: CDR1 GTSNPN, CDR2 SVGIG (reference sequence). This CDR3 has 13 residues. Based on the CDR3 plus reference TRBV30 and TRBJ1-1, the full variable domain is SQTIHQWPATLVQPVGSPLSLECTVEGTSNPNLYWYRQAAGRGLQLLFYSVGIGQISSEVPQNLSASRPQDRQFILSSKKLLLSDSGFYLCAWSRGADTEAFFGQGTRLTVV.

This clone turned up a few times. The chain joins TRBV9 to TRBJ1-5, with D uncertain. The CDR3 spans 15 residues. The V gene lost 0 bases and the J gene lost 1 base, with 8 bases spanning the gap. Germline loops: CDR1 SGDLS, CDR2 YYNGEE. CDR3 residues: CASSVEGVSNQPQHF. Here the CDR3 DNA reads TGTGCCAGCAGCGTAGAAGGAGTAAGCAATCAGCCCCAGCATTTT.

V gene TRBV9 combines with J gene TRBJ1-3; D perhaps matches TRBD1 (6 bases). V was clipped by 3 bases and J by 11 bases, with 12 bases between them. This CDR3 has 12 residues. Germline CDR1 SGDLS, CDR2 YYNGEE. This CDR3 is CASSGEGTPIYF. The CDR3 DNA sequence: TGTGCCAGCAGCGGAGAGGGGACACCCATATATTTT.

Only one count was recorded for this clone. This chain uses TRBV11-2 with TRBJ1-1, with 8 positions matching TRBD1. V lost 5 bases to trimming and J lost 4 bases; unmatched junction nucleotides: 9. CDR3 length: 15 amino acids. CDR1 SGHAT and CDR2 FQNNGV come from the germline V gene. The CDR3: CASSRRQGIGTEAFF. CDR3 DNA sequence: TGTGCCAGCAGCCGCAGACAGGGGATTGGCACTGAAGCTTTCTTT.

This rearrangement joins TRBV7-9 to TRBJ2-5; TRBD2 aligns across 12 bases. The CDR3 runs 17 residues. Germline CDR1 and CDR2: SEHNR and FQNEAQ (reference sequence). V shed 5 bases and J 5 bases; nucleotides not matched to a gene: 12. This CDR3 is CASSPRTASGRVETQYF. DNA of the CDR3: TGTGCCAGCAGCCCCCGCACTGCTAGCGGGAGGGTGGAGACCCAGTACTTC.

The chain has TRBV4-1 and TRBJ2-7, with 11 nucleotides matching TRBD2. The germline V gene has CDR1 MGHRA and CDR2 YSYEKL. After removal of 8 bases from V and 7 bases from J, the junction contained 10 bases not matched to a gene. There are 14 residues in the CDR3. CDR3 amino acids: CASGVLAGAGEQYF. For the CDR3, the DNA is TGCGCCAGCGGGGTACTAGCGGGAGCGGGGGAGCAGTACTTC.

This chain connects TRBV15 to TRBJ2-1; TRBD2 aligns across 10 bases. Looked up from germline, CDR1 is LNHNV and CDR2 is YYDKDF (reference sequence). V trimming: 0 bases; J trimming: 8 bases; junction bases outside the gene matches: 10. This CDR3 spans 17 amino acids. CDR3 in DNA: TGTGCCACCAGCAGAGATAGGTCTAGCGGGAGCTTATATGAGCAGTTCTTC. This encodes CATSRDRSSGSLYEQFF.

The rearrangement uses TRBV4-1 and TRBJ1-2; D is unresolved. The V end was cut by 0 bases, the J end by 8 bases, with 4 bases between. CDR1 and CDR2 from the germline V gene are MGHRA and YSYEKL. The CDR3 is made up of 11 amino acids. The CDR3: CASSQDLGYTF. The CDR3 nucleotides are TGCGCCAGCAGCCAAGATCTAGGCTACACCTTC.

The V call is TRBV7-9, the J call TRBJ2-3; possibly TRBD1 for D (5 bases). The CDR3 sequence is 12 residues long. From germline, CDR1 is SEHNR and CDR2 FQNEAQ (reference sequence). V lost 4 bases to trimming and J lost 8 bases, with 10 bases between them. The CDR3 coding sequence is TGTGCCAGCAGCTCAAGACAGCTTACGCAGTATTTT. It encodes CASSSRQLTQYF.

This clone has just a few counts. CDR3 sequence: CASSEALQGGYEQYF. For the CDR3, the DNA is TGTGCCAGCAGTGAAGCCTTACAGGGGGGCTACGAGCAGTACTTC. V is TRBV6-1 and J is TRBJ2-7; the match to TRBD1 covers 8 bases. This CDR3 region has 15 residues. Germline V gives CDR1 MNHNS, CDR2 SASEGT. V was clipped by 0 bases and J by 3 bases; unmatched bases: 4.